This T cell receptor (beta chain) was observed in a study of vaccination effects on CD4 cells after COVID-19. Study-wide results and caveats: In healthy vaccinees, only 1 of 255 vaccine-induced clones cross-reacted with common cold coronaviruses.

This clone showed up just once. Its antigen is still unknown. The protocol was immunoSEQ multiplex PCR, while the TCRdb copy is restricted to in-frame clones and leaves out a portion. The sample contains approximately 26,000 clones, almost 80% of which appear only once. Viral peptide pool expansion of antigen-specific CD4+ T cells preceded sequencing in the ViraFEST assay. Upon completion of under eleven days in culture, CD4+ T cells were isolated. Each participant received a vaccine that was either BNT162b2 or mRNA-1273, given as two doses. None of these healthy vaccinees had been infected with SARS-CoV-2 before vaccination. V gave up 8 bases and J gave up 10 bases; unmatched junction bases: 14. Germline lookup yields CDR1 MNHEY and CDR2 SVGAGI. The CDR3 contains 15 residues.

The J gene is TRBJ1-6, the V gene TRBV6-5; 7 bases are shared with TRBD1. The source was CD4+ T cells from PBMCs cultured with SARS-CoV-2 spike peptides, collected after COVID-19 vaccination. The sequence was collected from a human donor who received a COVID-19 vaccine. Some clones in this sample may be carry-over from other donors' samples. The CDR3 loop is CASGRDSLLGSPLHF. The CDR3 DNA is TGTGCCAGCGGTCGGGACAGTCTTCTCGGGTCACCCCTCCACTTT.